These 30 T cell receptor beta chains came from one sample sequenced in a study of T-cell reconstitution after alpha-beta-depleted transplantation in children. Unique molecular identifiers featured in how the TCRbeta library was prepared. TCRdb analysed the PCR reads with MiXCR anew, one entry per CDR3 protein. Of some 400,000 distinct CDR3 sequences in the sample, over 20% were seen once. This sample comprised PBMCs from the stem cell graft donor, obtained from the stem cell graft. These receptors came from a human donor who donated a stem cell graft to a child with acute myeloid leukemia.

The chain employs TRBV27 and TRBJ2-7; 9 nucleotides align to TRBD2. Germline V gives CDR1 MNHEY, CDR2 SMNVEV (reference sequence). The trim removed 2 bases at V and 6 bases at J, leaving 5 bases unmatched. The CDR3 is 14 residues long. DNA for the CDR3: TGTGCCAGCAGTTTAGGCGCGGGAGGGAGCGAGCAGTACTTC. This codes for CASSLGAGGSEQYF.

A remark on this clonotype: The junction departs from the called germline gene at one end, perhaps through a read error. V usage is TRBV7-2 and J usage is TRBJ2-1; 10 bases align to TRBD2. This CDR3 has 15 amino acids. The V gene's germline CDR1 is SGHTA and CDR2 FQGNSA. The CDR3 sequence: CASSLALAGPNEQFF. CDR3 bases: TGTGCCAGCAGTTTAGCACTAGCGGGACCCAATGAGCAGTTCTTC.

This chain joins TRBV5-6 and TRBJ2-3; TRBD2 aligns across 15 bases. After removal of 4 bases from V and 3 bases from J, the junction contained 15 bases not matched to a gene. The CDR3 has 20 amino acids. Germline V gives CDR1 SGHDT, CDR2 YYEEEE. The CDR3 loop is CASSTGLAGGPWGGTDTQYF. CDR3 nucleotides: TGTGCCAGCAGCACCGGACTAGCGGGAGGGCCGTGGGGTGGTACAGATACGCAGTATTTT.

The chain joins TRBV20-1 to TRBJ2-3, with 10 positions matching TRBD2. Germline V gives CDR1 DFQATT, CDR2 SNEGSKA (reference sequence). The trim removed 2 bases at V and 3 bases at J, leaving 8 bases unmatched. This CDR3 has 16 residues. CDR3 DNA: TGCAGTGCTAGATCCGAGGCTAGCGGGAGAACAGATACGCAGTATTTT. Translated: CSARSEASGRTDTQYF.

This clonotype has just a few counts. This chain uses TRBV29-1 with TRBJ2-3, with 11 positions matching TRBD2. Per the germline V gene, CDR1 is SQVTM and CDR2 is ANQGSEA. J gave up 4 bases and V 4 bases, and 4 bases lay outside the gene matches. The CDR3 totals 14 residues. CDR3 sequence (DNA): TGCAGCGTTGGACTAGCGGGAAACGCAGATACGCAGTATTTT. Protein sequence: CSVGLAGNADTQYF.

The genes are TRBV12-3 or TRBV12-4 and TRBJ2-6; 7 bases match TRBD2. Trimming at V came to 7 bases and at J to 0 bases, leaving 6 bases not matched to a gene. The CDR3 runs 16 residues. CDR3 bases: TGTGCCAGCATGCAGCGGGACTCCTCTGGGGCCAACGTCCTGACTTTC. Translation: CASMQRDSSGANVLTF.

V usage is TRBV7-9 and J usage is TRBJ1-1; 8 bases are shared with TRBD1. The CDR3 loop spans 15 amino acids. Unmatched junction bases numbered 8, after V lost 5 bases and J lost 3 bases. Germline V gene data show CDR1 as SEHNR and CDR2 as FQNEAQ (reference sequence). The CDR3 nucleotides are TGTGCCAGCAGCAAAGGACAGGGCGTCGACACTGAAGCTTTCTTT. Protein sequence: CASSKGQGVDTEAFF.

The gene calls are TRBV25-1 and TRBJ2-1; 11 nucleotides line up with TRBD1. The CDR3 has 16 amino acids. V shed 6 bases and J 9 bases; nucleotides not matched to a gene: 13. Germline V gives CDR1 MGHDK, CDR2 SYGVNS. The CDR3 spells CASSGQGASQTGEQFF. The CDR3 nucleotides read TGTGCCAGCAGCGGACAGGGGGCATCCCAGACGGGTGAGCAGTTCTTC.

This clonotype has just a few counts. This chain connects TRBV24-1 to TRBJ2-1; D not certain. The V gene's germline CDR1 is KGHDR and CDR2 SFDVKD. The CDR3 contains 12 residues. Deletions cut 5 bases from V and 0 bases from J, with 1 base between. The CDR3 is CATSGSYNEQFF. DNA of the CDR3: TGTGCCACCAGTGGCTCCTACAATGAGCAGTTCTTC.

This chain joins TRBV11-1 and TRBJ2-4; 7 bases map to TRBD1. V was clipped by 2 bases and J by 0 bases; unmatched bases: 10. The CDR3 is made up of 18 amino acids. Germline V gene data show CDR1 as SGHAT and CDR2 as FQDESV (reference sequence). The CDR3 spells CASSLSQGLELAKNIQYF. CDR3 DNA: TGTGCCAGCAGCTTATCACAGGGGCTGGAATTAGCCAAAAACATTCAGTACTTC.

The V and J genes are TRBV6-5 and TRBJ2-5; D possibly uses TRBD1 or TRBD2 (5 bases each). The CDR3 totals 17 residues. Looked up from germline, CDR1 is MNHEY and CDR2 is SVGAGI. The ends were cut back, 4 bases at V and 2 bases at J, with 20 bases in the middle. CDR3 residues: CASSLGVFGLAQETQYF. Here the CDR3 DNA reads TGTGCCAGCAGTTTGGGGGTGTTTGGGCTCGCTCAAGAGACCCAGTACTTC.

To note about this clonotype: Compared with germline, one end of the junction differs, possibly owing to a read error. The chain couples TRBV10-3 to TRBJ2-4; D remains unclear. CDR1 and CDR2 (germline): ENHRY, SYGVKD. The CDR3 consists of 14 residues. The CDR3 here is CAISESPPRDIQYF. The CDR3 DNA reads TGTGCCATCAGCGAGTCCCCGCCCCGAGACATTCAGTACTTC.

The genes are TRBV24-1 and TRBJ2-1; 9 bases are shared with TRBD2. V shed 5 bases, J shed 8 bases, and the junction held 9 bases outside the gene matches. Germline V gene lookup returns CDR1 KGHDR and CDR2 SFDVKD. The CDR3 totals 15 residues. The CDR3 DNA follows: TGTGCCACCAGTGCCGGACTAGCGATCTCACATGAGCAGTTCTTC. Translated: CATSAGLAISHEQFF.

CDR3 sequence: CASGTSGGGNYNEQFF. CDR3 DNA: TGTGCCAGCGGGACTAGCGGGGGGGGCAACTACAATGAGCAGTTCTTC. The rearrangement links TRBV25-1 to TRBJ2-1; 16 bases are shared with TRBD2. Germline loops: CDR1 MGHDK, CDR2 SYGVNS. Trimming at V came to 8 bases and at J to 3 bases, leaving 4 bases not matched to a gene. The CDR3 has 16 amino acids.

On this clonotype: This may come from a read error, since a much larger clone is one base off. The chain couples TRBV6-6 to TRBJ2-1, with D maybe TRBD2 (6 bases). The germline CDR1 and CDR2 sequences are MNHNY and SVGAGI (reference sequence). The length of the CDR3 is 13 residues. V was clipped by 4 bases and J by 12 bases, with 16 bases between them. For the CDR3, the DNA is TGTGCCAGCAGTTGGGAGGCAATCGATGGGCAGTTCTTC. It codes for CASSWEAIDGQFF.

This clonotype was seen a handful of times. J is TRBJ2-1 and V is TRBV20-1, with TRBD2 matching over 7 bases. V dropped 6 bases and J dropped 5; count of bases not matched to a gene: 16. The CDR3 is 16 residues long. Germline CDR1 reads DFQATT; CDR2 reads SNEGSKA (reference sequence). The CDR3 loop is CSASGGLAEGHNEQFF. For the CDR3, the DNA is TGCAGTGCCTCCGGAGGGCTAGCGGAGGGCCACAATGAGCAGTTCTTC.

The rearrangement links TRBV12-3 or TRBV12-4 to TRBJ2-7; 8 bases are a match to TRBD1. V was pared by 2 bases and J by 2 bases, with 8 bases of the junction left unmatched. The CDR3 totals 16 residues. Here the CDR3 DNA reads TGTGCCAGCAGTTTAAAAACGGGACAGGTACCCTACGAGCAGTACTTC. It encodes CASSLKTGQVPYEQYF.

The chain couples TRBV6-5 to TRBJ1-5; 10 positions match TRBD1. V dropped 5 bases and J dropped 6; count of bases not matched to a gene: 16. The CDR3 length is 18 residues. CDR1 is MNHEY and CDR2 is SVGAGI in the germline V gene. CDR3 nucleotides: TGTGCCAGCAGTCCCGGGACAGGGGAATCTTTCTTCAGTCAGCCCCAGCATTTT. The encoded protein is CASSPGTGESFFSQPQHF.

CDR3 sequence: CSVPSRREPYNEQFF. The CDR3, as DNA: TGCAGCGTTCCCTCTAGGCGGGAGCCCTACAATGAGCAGTTCTTC. This chain connects TRBV29-1 to TRBJ2-1; 7 nucleotides agree with TRBD2. CDR1 and CDR2 from the germline V gene are SQVTM and ANQGSEA. This CDR3 contains 15 residues. Trimming removed 5 bases from V and 2 bases from J; junction bases left unmatched: 9.

The gene calls are TRBV20-1 and TRBJ2-7, with 10 positions matching TRBD1. There are 14 residues in the CDR3. Germline CDR1 reads DFQATT; CDR2 reads SNEGSKA (reference sequence). The V gene end was trimmed by 3 bases and the J gene end by 6 bases; junction bases not matched to a gene: 8. Here the CDR3 DNA reads TGCAGTGCTAGCTGGGGACAGGGGCTCTCCGAGCAGTACTTC. Translated, it gives CSASWGQGLSEQYF.

The rearrangement uses TRBV28 and TRBJ2-7; D is possibly TRBD1 (5 bases). The V gene lost 6 bases and the J gene lost 7 bases, with 22 bases spanning the gap. CDR1 and CDR2 from the germline V gene are MDHEN and SYDVKM. The CDR3 runs to 15 residues. This CDR3 is CASSLRGRTPREQYF. CDR3 nucleotide sequence: TGTGCCAGCAGCCTAAGGGGCAGGACCCCTCGGGAGCAGTACTTC.

This chain uses TRBV29-1 with TRBJ2-1; D perhaps matches TRBD1 (7 bases). The CDR3 sequence is 14 residues long. V shed 3 bases and J shed 3 bases, with 12 bases lying between them. Germline V gene lookup returns CDR1 SQVTM and CDR2 ANQGSEA. In nucleotides, the CDR3 is TGCAGCGTTGAGGGCAGGGGGGTCTACAATGAGCAGTTCTTC. Translating it yields CSVEGRGVYNEQFF.

The rearrangement joins TRBV11-1 to TRBJ2-7; D is unclear. The V end lost 7 bases, the J end lost 3 bases, and 13 bases lay between the germline ends. Germline loops: CDR1 SGHAT, CDR2 FQDESV (reference sequence). CDR3 size: 13 residues. Here the CDR3 DNA reads TGTGCCAGCACGCCCGGAAGTGGCTACGAGCAGTACTTC. Its protein product is CASTPGSGYEQYF.

The J gene is TRBJ2-5, the V gene TRBV29-1; tentative D call: TRBD2 (5 bases). Germline CDR1 is SQVTM and CDR2 is ANQGSEA. V lost 4 bases and J 2 bases, leaving 14 bases between the germline ends. The CDR3 has 14 residues. The CDR3 loop reads CSVAPGGRQETQYF. The CDR3 nucleotides are TGCAGCGTTGCCCCCGGAGGTAGGCAAGAGACCCAGTACTTC.

The chain links TRBV18 to TRBJ2-1; D is unclear. The CDR3 runs to 14 residues. Trimming took 0 bases from V and 8 from J, leaving 11 bases between them. Germline V lookup: CDR1 KGHSH, CDR2 LQKENI. The CDR3 here is CASSPPEIRDEQFF. CDR3 nucleotides: TGTGCCAGCTCACCACCGGAGATCCGGGATGAGCAGTTCTTC.

The chain couples TRBV7-8 to TRBJ2-1; D is unclear. Trimming took 5 bases from V and 4 from J, leaving 12 bases between them. The CDR3 sequence is 14 residues long. CDR1 and CDR2 from the germline V gene are SGHVS and FQNEAQ. For the CDR3, the DNA is TGTGCCAGCAGCCCTCGTGGGATATACAATGAGCAGTTCTTC. Protein: CASSPRGIYNEQFF.

This clonotype occurred many times. This chain uses TRBV20-1 with TRBJ2-7; D gene unclear. This CDR3 contains 12 residues. The V gene lost 6 bases and the J gene lost 3 bases, with 12 bases spanning the gap. The germline V gene has CDR1 DFQATT and CDR2 SNEGSKA (reference sequence). The CDR3 nucleotides are TGCAGTGCCTCACCCGTCCGCTACGAGCAGTACTTC. It yields the protein CSASPVRYEQYF.

This clonotype occurred a few times. The genes are TRBV12-3 or TRBV12-4 and TRBJ1-5; D possibly corresponds to TRBD1 (5 bases). The CDR3 length is 16 residues. Trimming cost V 6 bases and J 0 bases, with 15 bases left between them. In DNA form, the CDR3 reads TGTGCCAGCAGAACCACCCAGGGAAGTAGCAATCAGCCCCAGCATTTT. Residues: CASRTTQGSSNQPQHF.

This clonotype was counted many times. The gene calls are TRBV12-3 or TRBV12-4 and TRBJ2-1; D is ambiguous. This CDR3 has 11 amino acids. V dropped 7 bases and J dropped 9 bases, with 10 bases sitting between them. The CDR3 sequence: CASKGGGEQFF. CDR3 DNA: TGTGCCAGCAAAGGTGGTGGTGAGCAGTTCTTC.

This clonotype was seen only a few times. The chain links TRBV6-1 to TRBJ2-1, with 11 bases identical to TRBD2. Trimming took 7 bases from V and 5 from J; bases not matched to a gene: 7. Germline CDR1 is MNHNS and CDR2 is SASEGT. The CDR3 covers 15 residues. DNA of the CDR3: TGTGCCAGCATACTAGCGGGAGTGGCCCACAATGAGCAGTTCTTC. This encodes CASILAGVAHNEQFF.